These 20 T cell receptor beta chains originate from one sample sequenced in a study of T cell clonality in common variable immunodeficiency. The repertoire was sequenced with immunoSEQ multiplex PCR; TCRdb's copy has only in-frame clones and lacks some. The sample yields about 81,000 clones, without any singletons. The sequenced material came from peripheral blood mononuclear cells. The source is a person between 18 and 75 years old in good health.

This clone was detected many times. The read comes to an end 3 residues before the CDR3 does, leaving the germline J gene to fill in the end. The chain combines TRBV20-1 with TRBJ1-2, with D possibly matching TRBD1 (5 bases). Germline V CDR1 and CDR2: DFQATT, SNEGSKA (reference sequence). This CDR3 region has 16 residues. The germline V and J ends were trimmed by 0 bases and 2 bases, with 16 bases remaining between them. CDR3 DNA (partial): TGCAGTGCTAGAGATCTCAGCACACGGACAAACTATGGC. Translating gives CSARDLSTRTNYG. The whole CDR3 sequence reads CSARDLSTRTNYGYTF.

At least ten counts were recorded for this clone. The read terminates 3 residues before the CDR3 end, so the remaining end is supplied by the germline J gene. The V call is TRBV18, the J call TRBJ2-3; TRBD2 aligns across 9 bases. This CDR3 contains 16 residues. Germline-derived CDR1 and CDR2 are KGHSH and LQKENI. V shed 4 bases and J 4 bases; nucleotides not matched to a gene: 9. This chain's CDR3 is CASSLVAGDAPDTQYF. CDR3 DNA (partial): TGTGCCAGCTCACTCGTAGCGGGAGATGCCCCAGATACG.

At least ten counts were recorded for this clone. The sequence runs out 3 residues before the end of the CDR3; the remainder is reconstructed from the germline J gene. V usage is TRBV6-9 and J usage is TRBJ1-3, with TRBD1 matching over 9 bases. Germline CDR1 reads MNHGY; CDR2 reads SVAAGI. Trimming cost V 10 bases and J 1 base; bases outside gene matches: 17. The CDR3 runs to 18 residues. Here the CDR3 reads CANPTGTGWCKSGNTIYF. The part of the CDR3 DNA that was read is TGTGCCAACCCGACCGGGACAGGGTGGTGTAAGTCTGGAAACACC.

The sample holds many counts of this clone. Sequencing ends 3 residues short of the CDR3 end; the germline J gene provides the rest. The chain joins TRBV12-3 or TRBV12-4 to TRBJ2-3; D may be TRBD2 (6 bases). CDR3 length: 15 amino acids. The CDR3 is CASRSTGPGRGTQYF. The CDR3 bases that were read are TGTGCCAGCAGGTCCACGGGGCCGGGACGGGGGACG.

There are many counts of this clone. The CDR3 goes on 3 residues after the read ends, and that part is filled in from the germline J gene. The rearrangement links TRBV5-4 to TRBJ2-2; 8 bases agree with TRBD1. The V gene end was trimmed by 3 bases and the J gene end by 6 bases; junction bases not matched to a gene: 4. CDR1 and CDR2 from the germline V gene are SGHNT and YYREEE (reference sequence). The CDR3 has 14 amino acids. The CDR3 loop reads CASSWDRSPGELFF. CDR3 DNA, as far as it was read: TGTGCCAGCAGCTGGGACAGGTCTCCCGGGGAG.

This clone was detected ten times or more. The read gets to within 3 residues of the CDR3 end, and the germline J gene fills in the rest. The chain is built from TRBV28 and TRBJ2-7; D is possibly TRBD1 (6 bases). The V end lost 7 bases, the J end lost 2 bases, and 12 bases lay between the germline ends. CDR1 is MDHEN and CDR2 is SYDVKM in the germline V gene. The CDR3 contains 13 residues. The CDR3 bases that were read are TGTGCCAGCACCGGCGGACAGACCTACGAG. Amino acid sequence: CASTGGQTYE. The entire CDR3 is CASTGGQTYEQYF.

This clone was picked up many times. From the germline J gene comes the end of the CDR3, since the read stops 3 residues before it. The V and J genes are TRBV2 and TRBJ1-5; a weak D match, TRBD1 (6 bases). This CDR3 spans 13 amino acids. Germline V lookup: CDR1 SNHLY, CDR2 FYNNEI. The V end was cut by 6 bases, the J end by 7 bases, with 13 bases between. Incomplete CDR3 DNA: TGTGCCAGCAGCCGGGACATGACCCAGCCC. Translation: CASSRDMTQP. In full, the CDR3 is CASSRDMTQPQHF.

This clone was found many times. The CDR3 sequence: CSATRDRDTEAFF. The DNA read from the CDR3 is TGCAGTGCTACCCGGGACAGAGACACTGAA. This chain connects TRBV20-1 to TRBJ1-1, with 7 positions matching TRBD1. The CDR3 end falls 3 residues outside the read, so it is completed with the germline J gene. CDR3 length: 13 amino acids. Germline-derived CDR1 and CDR2 are DFQATT and SNEGSKA (reference sequence). J was trimmed by 3 bases and V by 4 bases; bases with no gene match: 5.

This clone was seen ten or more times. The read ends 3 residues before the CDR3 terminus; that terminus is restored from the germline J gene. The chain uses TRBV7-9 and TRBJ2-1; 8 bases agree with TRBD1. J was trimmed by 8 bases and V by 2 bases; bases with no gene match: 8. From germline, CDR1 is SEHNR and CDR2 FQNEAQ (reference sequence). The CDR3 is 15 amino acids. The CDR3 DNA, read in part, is TGTGCCAGCAGCTTAAGGCAGGGGGCATTCGATGAG. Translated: CASSLRQGAFDE. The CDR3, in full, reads CASSLRQGAFDEQFF.

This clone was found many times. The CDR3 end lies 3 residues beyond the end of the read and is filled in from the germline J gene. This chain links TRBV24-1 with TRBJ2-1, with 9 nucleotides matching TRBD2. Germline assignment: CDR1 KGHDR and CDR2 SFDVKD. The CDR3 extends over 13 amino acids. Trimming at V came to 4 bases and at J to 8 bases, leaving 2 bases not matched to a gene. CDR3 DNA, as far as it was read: TGTGCCACCAGTGAATTAGCGGGAGATGAG. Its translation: CATSELAGDE. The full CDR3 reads CATSELAGDEQFF.

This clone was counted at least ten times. The DNA read from the CDR3 is TGTGCCAGCTCACCACCCCTGACAGGGCGGAACACTGAA. This translates into CASSPPLTGRNTE. The whole CDR3 protein reads CASSPPLTGRNTEAFF. V is TRBV18 and J is TRBJ1-1, with 7 bases aligning to TRBD1. The read comes to an end 3 residues before the CDR3 does, leaving the germline J gene to fill in the end. V lost 0 bases to trimming and J lost 1 base; unmatched junction nucleotides: 5. The CDR3 contains 16 residues. CDR1 is KGHSH, CDR2 LQKENI, per germline.

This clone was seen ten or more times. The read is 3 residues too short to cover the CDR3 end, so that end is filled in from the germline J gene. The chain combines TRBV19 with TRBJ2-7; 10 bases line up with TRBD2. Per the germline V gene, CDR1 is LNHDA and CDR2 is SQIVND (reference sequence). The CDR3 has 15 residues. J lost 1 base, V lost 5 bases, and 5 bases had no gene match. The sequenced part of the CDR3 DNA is TGTGCCAGTAGTGTATGGACTAGCGGTTCCTACGAG. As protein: CASSVWTSGSYE. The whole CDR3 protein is CASSVWTSGSYEQYF.

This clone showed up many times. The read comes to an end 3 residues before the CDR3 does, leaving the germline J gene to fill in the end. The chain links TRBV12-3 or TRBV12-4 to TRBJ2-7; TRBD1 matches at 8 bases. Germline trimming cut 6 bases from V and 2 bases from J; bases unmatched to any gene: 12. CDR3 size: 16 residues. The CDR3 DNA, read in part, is TGTGCCAGCAGCCTAGGCGGACAGGGAGCTCCCTACGAG. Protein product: CASSLGGQGAPYE. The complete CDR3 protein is CASSLGGQGAPYEQYF.

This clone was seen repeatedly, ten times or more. This CDR3 is CASSQALTAYEQYF. The covered CDR3 bases are TGTGCCAGCAGCCAAGCCTTGACAGCCTACGAG. The rearrangement links TRBV14 to TRBJ2-7, with D perhaps matching TRBD1 (5 bases). The DNA ends 3 residues before the CDR3 does, and the rest of the CDR3 is filled in from the germline J gene. Trimming stripped 1 base from V and 2 bases from J, with 9 bases between. This CDR3 spans 14 amino acids. Looked up from germline, CDR1 is SGHDN and CDR2 is FVKESK.

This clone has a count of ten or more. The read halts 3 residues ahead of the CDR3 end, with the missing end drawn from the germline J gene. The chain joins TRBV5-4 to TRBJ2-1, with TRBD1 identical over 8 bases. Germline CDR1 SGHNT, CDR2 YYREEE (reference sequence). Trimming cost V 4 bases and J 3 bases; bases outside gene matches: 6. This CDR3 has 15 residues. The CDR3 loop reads CASSAGTGYYNEQFF. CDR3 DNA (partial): TGTGCCAGCAGCGCCGGGACAGGTTACTACAATGAG.

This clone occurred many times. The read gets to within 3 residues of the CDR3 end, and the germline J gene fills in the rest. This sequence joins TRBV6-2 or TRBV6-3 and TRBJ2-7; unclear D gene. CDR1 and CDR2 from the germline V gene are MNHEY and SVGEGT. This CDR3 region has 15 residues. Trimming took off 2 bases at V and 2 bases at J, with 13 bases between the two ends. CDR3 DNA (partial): TGTGCCAGCAGTTACAATTTGCAGGCTGCCTACGAG. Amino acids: CASSYNLQAAYE. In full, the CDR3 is CASSYNLQAAYEQYF.

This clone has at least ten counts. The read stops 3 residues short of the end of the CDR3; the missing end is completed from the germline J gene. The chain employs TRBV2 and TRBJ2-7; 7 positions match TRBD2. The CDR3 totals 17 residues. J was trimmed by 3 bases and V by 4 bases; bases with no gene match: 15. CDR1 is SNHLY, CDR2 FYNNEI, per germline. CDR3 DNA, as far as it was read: TGTGCCAGCAGTGGGGGAGGGGCGACAAAGGGCCTCTACGAG. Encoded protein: CASSGGGATKGLYE. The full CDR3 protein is CASSGGGATKGLYEQYF.

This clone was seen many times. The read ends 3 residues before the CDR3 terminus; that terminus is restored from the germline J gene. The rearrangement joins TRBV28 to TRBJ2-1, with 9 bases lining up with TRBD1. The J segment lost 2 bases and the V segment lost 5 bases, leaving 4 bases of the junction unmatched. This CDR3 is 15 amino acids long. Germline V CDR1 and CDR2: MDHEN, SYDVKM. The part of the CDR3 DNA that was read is TGTGCCAGCAGTCTAGACAGGGGGGCCTACAATGAG. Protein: CASSLDRGAYNE. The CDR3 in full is CASSLDRGAYNEQFF.

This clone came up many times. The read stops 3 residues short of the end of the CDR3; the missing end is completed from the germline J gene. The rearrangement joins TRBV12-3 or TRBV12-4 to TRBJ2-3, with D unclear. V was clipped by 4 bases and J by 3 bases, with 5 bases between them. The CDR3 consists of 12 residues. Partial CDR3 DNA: TGTGCCAGCAGTTCAAATACAGATACG. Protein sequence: CASSSNTDT. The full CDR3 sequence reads CASSSNTDTQYF.

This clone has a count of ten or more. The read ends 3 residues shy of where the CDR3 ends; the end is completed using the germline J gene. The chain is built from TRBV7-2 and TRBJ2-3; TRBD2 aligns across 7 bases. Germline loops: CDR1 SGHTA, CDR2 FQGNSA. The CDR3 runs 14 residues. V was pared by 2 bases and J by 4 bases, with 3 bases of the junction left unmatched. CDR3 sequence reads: CASSLLGGADTQYF. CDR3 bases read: TGTGCCAGCAGCTTATTGGGAGGGGCAGATACG.